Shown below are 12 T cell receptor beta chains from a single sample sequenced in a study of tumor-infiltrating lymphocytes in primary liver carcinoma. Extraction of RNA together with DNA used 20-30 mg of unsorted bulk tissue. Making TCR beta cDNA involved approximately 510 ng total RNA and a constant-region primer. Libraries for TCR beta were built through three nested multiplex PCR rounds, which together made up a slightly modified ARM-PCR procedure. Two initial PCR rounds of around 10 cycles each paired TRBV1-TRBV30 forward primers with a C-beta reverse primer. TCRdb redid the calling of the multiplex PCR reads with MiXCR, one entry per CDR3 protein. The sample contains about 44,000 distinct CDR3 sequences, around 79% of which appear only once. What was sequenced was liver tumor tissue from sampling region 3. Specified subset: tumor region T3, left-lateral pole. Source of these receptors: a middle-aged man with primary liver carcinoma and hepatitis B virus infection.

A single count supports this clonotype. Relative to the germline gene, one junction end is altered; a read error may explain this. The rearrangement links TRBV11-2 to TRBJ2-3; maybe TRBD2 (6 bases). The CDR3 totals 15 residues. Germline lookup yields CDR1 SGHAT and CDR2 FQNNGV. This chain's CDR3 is CASNSIAVSIDTQYF. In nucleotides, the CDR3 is TGTGCCAGCAACTCAATAGCGGTGAGCATAGATACCCAGTATTTT.

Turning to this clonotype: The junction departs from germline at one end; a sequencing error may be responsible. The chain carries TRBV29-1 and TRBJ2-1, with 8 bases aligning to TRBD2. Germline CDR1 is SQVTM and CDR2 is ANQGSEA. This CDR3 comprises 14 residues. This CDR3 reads CRVGLAPPYNEQFF. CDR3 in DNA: TGCAGAGTTGGACTAGCCCCCCCTTACAATGAGCAGTTCTTC.

CDR3 residues: CASNRGTGFDYGYTF. The DNA for the CDR3 is TGTGCCAGTAATAGAGGGACAGGATTTGACTATGGCTACACCTTC. The V gene is TRBV19, the J gene TRBJ1-2, with 8 bases that match TRBD1. The J segment lost 3 bases and the V segment lost 7 bases, leaving 10 bases of the junction unmatched. This CDR3 spans 15 amino acids. Germline V gene data show CDR1 as LNHDA and CDR2 as SQIVND (reference sequence). The complete variable domain, with remaining parts taken from reference TRBV19 and TRBJ1-2, reads DGGITQSPKYLFRKEGQNVTLSCEQNLNHDAMYWYRQDPGQGLRLIYYSQIVNDFQKGDIAEGYSVSREKKESFPLTVTSAQKNPTAFYLCASNRGTGFDYGYTFGSGTRLTVV.

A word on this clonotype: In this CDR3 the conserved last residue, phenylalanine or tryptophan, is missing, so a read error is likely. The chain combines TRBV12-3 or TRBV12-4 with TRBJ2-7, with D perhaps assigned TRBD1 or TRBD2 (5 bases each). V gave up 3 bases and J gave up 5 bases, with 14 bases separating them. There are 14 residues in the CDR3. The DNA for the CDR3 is TGTGCCAGCAGTTTCGGGACGACGGCCCACGAGCAGTACTCC. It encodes CASSFGTTAHEQYS.

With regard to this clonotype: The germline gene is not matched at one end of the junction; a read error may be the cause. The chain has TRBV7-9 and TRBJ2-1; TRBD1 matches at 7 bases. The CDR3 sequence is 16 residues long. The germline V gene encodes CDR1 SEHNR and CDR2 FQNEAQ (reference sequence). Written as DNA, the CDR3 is TGTGCAAGCAGGCCCTCTAGGGGGCCCGCCTACAATGAGCAGTTCTTC. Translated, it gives CASRPSRGPAYNEQFF.

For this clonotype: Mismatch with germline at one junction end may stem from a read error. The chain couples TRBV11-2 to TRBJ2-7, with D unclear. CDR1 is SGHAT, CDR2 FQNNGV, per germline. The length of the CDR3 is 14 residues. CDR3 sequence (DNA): TGTGCCGGCAGTTTAACTGACGGAGTCTACGATCAGTACTTC. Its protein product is CAGSLTDGVYDQYF.

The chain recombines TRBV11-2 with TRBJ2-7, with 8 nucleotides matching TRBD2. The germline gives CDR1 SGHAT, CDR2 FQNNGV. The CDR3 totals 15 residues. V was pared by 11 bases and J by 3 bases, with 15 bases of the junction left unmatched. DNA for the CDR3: TGTGCCGTCACCCAATATTCGGGAGGGGGCTACGAGCAGTACTTC. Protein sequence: CAVTQYSGGGYEQYF.

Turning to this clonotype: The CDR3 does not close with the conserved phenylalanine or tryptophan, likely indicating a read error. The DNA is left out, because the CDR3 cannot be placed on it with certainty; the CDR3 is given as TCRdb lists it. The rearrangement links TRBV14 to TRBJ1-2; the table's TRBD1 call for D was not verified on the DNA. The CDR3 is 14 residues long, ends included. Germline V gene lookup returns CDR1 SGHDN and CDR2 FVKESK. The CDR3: CAGSQYGTASPLTL.

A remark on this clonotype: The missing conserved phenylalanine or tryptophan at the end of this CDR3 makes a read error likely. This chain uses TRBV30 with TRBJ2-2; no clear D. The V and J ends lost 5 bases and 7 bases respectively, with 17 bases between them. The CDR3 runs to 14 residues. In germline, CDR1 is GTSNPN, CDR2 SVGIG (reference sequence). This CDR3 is CAWAGQTLIGELFI. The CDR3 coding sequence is TGTGCCTGGGCTGGTCAAACCCTCATCGGGGAGCTGTTTATT.

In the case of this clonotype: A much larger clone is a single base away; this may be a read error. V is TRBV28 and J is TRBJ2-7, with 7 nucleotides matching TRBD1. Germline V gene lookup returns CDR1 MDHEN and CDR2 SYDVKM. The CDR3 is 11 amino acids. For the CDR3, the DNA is TGTGCCAGCGGACAGGTGGGCGAGCCGTACTTC. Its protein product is CASGQVGEPYF.

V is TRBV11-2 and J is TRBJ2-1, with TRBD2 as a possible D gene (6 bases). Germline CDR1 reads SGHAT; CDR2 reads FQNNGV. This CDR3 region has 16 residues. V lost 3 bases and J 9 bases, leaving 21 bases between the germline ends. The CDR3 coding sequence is TGTGCCAGCAGCTTGAACATCGAACTAGCCATGGGTGAGCAGTTCTTC. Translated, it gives CASSLNIELAMGEQFF.

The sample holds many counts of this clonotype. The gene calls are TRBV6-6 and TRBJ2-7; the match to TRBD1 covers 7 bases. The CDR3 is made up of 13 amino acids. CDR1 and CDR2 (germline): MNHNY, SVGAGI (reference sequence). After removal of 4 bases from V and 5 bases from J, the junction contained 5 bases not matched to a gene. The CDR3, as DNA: TGTGCCAGCAGTTTCTCACAGGGGAACGAGCAGTACTTC. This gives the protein CASSFSQGNEQYF.